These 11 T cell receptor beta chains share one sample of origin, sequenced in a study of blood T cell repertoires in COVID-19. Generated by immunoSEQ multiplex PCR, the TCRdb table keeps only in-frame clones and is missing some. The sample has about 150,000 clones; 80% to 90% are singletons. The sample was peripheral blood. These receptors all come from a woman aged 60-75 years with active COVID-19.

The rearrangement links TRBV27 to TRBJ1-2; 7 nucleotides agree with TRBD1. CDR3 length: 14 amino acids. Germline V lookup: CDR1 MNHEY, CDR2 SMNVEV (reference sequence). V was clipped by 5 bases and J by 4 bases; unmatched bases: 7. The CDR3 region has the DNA TGTGCCAGCAGTCCCTACCGGGACAGCTATGGCTACACCTTC. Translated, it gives CASSPYRDSYGYTF.

The CDR3 sequence: CAWSRDRGFVVTGELFF. CDR3 nucleotides: TGTGCCTGGAGTCGGGACAGGGGTTTCGTGGTCACCGGGGAGCTGTTTTTT. V is TRBV30 and J is TRBJ2-2, with 10 bases lining up with TRBD1. Unmatched junction bases numbered 10, after V lost 2 bases and J lost 4 bases. This CDR3 comprises 17 residues. Germline loops: CDR1 GTSNPN, CDR2 SVGIG (reference sequence).

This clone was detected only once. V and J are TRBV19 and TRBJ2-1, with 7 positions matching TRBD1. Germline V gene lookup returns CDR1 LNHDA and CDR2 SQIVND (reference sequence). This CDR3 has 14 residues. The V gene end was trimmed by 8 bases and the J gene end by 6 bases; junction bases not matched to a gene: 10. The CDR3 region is CASGPTPGGNEQFF. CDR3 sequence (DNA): TGTGCCAGTGGTCCGACTCCAGGGGGCAATGAGCAGTTCTTC.

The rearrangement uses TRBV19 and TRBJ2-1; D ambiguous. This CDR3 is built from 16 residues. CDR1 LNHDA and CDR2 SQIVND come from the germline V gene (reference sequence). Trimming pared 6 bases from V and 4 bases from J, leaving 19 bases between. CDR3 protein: CASSTSVNLRYNEQFF. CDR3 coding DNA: TGTGCCAGTAGCACCTCGGTCAACCTTCGATACAATGAGCAGTTCTTC.

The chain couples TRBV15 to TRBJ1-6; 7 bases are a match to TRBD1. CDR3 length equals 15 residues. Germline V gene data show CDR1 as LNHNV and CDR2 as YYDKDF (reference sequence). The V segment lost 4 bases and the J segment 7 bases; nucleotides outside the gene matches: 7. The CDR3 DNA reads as TGTGCCACCAGCACCGAGGGGGACAGCAATTCACCCCTCCACTTT. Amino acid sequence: CATSTEGDSNSPLHF.

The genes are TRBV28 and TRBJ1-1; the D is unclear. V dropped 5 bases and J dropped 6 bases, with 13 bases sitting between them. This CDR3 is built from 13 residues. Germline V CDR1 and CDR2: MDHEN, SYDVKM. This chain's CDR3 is CASSTVTRPEAFF. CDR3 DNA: TGTGCCAGCAGTACAGTCACTCGGCCTGAAGCTTTCTTT.

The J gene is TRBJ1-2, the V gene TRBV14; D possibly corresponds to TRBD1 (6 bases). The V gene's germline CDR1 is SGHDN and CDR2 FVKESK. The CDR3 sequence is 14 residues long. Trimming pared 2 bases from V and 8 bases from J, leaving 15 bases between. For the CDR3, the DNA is TGTGCCAGCAGCCAATCACAGGGAGTTGGCGGCTACACCTTC. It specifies CASSQSQGVGGYTF.

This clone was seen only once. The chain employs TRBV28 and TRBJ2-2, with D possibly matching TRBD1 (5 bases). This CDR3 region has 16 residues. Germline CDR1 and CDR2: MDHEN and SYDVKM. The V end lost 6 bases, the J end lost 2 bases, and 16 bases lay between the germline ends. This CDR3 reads CASREGVALNTGELFF. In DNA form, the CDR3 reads TGTGCCAGCAGGGAAGGGGTCGCGCTAAACACCGGGGAGCTGTTTTTT.

CDR3 in amino acids: CASSYRDRGTDTQYF. The CDR3 bases are TGTGCCAGCAGTTACCGCGACAGGGGCACAGATACGCAGTATTTT. The genes are TRBV6-2 or TRBV6-3 and TRBJ2-3; 7 nucleotides match TRBD1. The CDR3 covers 15 residues. J gave up 1 base and V 2 bases, and 3 bases lay outside the gene matches. In germline, CDR1 is MNHEY, CDR2 SVGEGT.

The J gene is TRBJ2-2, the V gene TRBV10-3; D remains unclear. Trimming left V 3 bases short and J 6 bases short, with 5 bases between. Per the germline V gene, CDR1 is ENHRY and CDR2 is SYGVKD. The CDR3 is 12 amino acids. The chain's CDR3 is CAISDSPGELFF. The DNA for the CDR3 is TGTGCCATCAGTGACAGTCCCGGGGAGCTGTTTTTT.

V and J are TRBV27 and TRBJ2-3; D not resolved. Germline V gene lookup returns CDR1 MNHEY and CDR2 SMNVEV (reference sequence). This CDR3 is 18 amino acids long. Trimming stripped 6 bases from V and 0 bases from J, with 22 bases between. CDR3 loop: CASSLLVESIPSTDTQYF. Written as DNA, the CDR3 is TGTGCCAGCAGCTTGCTCGTCGAGTCGATCCCTAGCACAGATACGCAGTATTTT.